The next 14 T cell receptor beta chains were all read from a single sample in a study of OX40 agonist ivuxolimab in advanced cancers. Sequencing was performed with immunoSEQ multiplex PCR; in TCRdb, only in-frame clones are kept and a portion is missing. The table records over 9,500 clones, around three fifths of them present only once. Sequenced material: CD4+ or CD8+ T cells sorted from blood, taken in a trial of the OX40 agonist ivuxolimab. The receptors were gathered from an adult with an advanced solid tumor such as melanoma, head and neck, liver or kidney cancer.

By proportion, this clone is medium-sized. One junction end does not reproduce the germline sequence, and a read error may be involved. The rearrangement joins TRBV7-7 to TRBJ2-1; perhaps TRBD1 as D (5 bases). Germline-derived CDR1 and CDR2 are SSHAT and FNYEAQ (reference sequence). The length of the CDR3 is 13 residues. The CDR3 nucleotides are TGTGCTAGCAGCCCAGGGACCTACAATGAGCAGTTCTTC. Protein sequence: CASSPGTYNEQFF.

The CDR3 loop is CASSLARHSPLHF. CDR3 nucleotides: TGTGCCAGCAGCTTAGCACGCCATTCACCCCTCCACTTT. The rearrangement uses TRBV7-2 and TRBJ1-6; D is unresolved. Germline V lookup: CDR1 SGHTA, CDR2 FQGNSA. The V end lost 0 bases, the J end lost 8 bases, and 5 bases lay between the germline ends. The CDR3 extends over 13 amino acids. Looking up the rest from reference TRBV7-2 and TRBJ1-6 gives the full variable domain: GAGVSQSPSNKVTEKGKDVELRCDPISGHTALYWYRQSLGQGLEFLIYFQGNSAPDKSGLPSDRFSAERTGGSVSTLTIQRTQQEDSAVYLCASSLARHSPLHFGNGTRLTVT.

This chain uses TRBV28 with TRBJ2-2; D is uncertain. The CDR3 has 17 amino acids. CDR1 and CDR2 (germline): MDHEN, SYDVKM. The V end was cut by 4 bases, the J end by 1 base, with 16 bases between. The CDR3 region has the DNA TGTGCCAGCAGTTCGGTTCGTGAGACGGGGAACACCGGGGAGCTGTTTTTT. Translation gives CASSSVRETGNTGELFF.

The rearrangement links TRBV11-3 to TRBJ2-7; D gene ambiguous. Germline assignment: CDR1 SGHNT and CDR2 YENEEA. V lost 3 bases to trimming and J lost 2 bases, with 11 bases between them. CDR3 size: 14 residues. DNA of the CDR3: TGTGCCAGCAGCTTCAGCAGTCTAGCCTACGAGCAGTACTTC. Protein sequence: CASSFSSLAYEQYF.

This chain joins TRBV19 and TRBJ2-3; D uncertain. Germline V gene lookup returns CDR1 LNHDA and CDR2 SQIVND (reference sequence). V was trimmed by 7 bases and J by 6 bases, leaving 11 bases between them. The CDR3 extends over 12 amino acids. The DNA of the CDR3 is TGTGCCAGTACTCCCAACGGCGATACGCAGTATTTT. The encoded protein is CASTPNGDTQYF. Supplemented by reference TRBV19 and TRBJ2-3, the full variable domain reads DGGITQSPKYLFRKEGQNVTLSCEQNLNHDAMYWYRQDPGQGLRLIYYSQIVNDFQKGDIAEGYSVSREKKESFPLTVTSAQKNPTAFYLCASTPNGDTQYFGPGTRLTVL.

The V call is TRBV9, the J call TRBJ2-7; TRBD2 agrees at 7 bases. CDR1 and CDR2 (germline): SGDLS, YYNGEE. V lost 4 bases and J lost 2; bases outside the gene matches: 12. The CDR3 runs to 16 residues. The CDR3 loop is CASSPHGPSGTYEQYF. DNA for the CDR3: TGTGCCAGCAGCCCCCACGGGCCTAGCGGTACCTACGAGCAGTACTTC.

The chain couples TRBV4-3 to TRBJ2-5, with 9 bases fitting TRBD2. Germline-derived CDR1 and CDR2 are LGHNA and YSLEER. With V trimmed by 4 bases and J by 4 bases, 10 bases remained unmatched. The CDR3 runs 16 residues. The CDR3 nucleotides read TGCGCCAGCAGCCCTTCCAGCGGGGGGTCGGGAGAGACCCAGTACTTC. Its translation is CASSPSSGGSGETQYF.

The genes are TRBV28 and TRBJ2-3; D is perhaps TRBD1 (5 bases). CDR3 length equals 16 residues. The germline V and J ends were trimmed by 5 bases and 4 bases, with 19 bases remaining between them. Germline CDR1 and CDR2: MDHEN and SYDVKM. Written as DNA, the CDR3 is TGTGCCAGCAGTGCACCCGACAGTGTTAGACCAGATACGCAGTATTTT. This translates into CASSAPDSVRPDTQYF.

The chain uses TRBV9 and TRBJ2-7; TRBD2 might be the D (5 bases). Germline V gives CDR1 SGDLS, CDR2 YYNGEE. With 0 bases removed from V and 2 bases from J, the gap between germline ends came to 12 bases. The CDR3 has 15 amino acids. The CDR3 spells CASSVETKPTYEQYF. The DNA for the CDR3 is TGTGCCAGCAGCGTAGAGACTAAACCGACCTACGAGCAGTACTTC.

DNA for the CDR3: TGTGCCAGCAGCCCTGAGGTGGAGGTTACGCAGTATTTT. It is translated as CASSPEVEVTQYF. This chain connects TRBV9 to TRBJ2-3, with a possible D match to TRBD2 (5 bases). The ends were cut back, 4 bases at V and 8 bases at J, with 14 bases in the middle. In germline, CDR1 is SGDLS, CDR2 YYNGEE. The CDR3 spans 13 residues.

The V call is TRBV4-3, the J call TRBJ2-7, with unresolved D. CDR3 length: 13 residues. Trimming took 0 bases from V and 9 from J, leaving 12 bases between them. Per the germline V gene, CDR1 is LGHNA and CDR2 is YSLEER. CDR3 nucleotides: TGCGCCAGCAGCCAAGATTGGTCGGAACGGCAGTACTTC. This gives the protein CASSQDWSERQYF.

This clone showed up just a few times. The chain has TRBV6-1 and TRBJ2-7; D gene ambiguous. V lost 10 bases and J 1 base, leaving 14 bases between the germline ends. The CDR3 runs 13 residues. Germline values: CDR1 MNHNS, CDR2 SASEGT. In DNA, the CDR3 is TGTGCCACCAATAACGCCCAATCCTACGAGCAGTACTTC. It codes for CATNNAQSYEQYF.

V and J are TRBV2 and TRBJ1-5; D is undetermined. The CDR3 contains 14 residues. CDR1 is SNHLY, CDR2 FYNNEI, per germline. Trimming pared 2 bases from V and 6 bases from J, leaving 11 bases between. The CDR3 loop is CASSESWGTQPQHF. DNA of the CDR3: TGTGCCAGCAGTGAATCATGGGGAACTCAGCCCCAGCATTTT.

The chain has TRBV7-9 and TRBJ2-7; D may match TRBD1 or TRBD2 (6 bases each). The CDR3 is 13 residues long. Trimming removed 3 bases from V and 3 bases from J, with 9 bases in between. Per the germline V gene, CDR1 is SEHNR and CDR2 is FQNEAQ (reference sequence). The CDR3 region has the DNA TGTGCCAGCAGCTTTGAGGGGGGCTACGAGCAGTACTTC. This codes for CASSFEGGYEQYF.